This T cell receptor (beta chain) is drawn from a study of cytotoxic CD8 clonotypes in ibrutinib-treated CLL. Study-wide results and limits: Shared public clonotypes were rare, and on treatment they either got smaller or stayed the same.

About this clone itself: The antigen remains unidentified.

The CDR3 is made up of 12 amino acids. Germline-derived CDR1 and CDR2 are MDHEN and SYDVKM. Trimming left V 2 bases short and J 12 bases short, with 14 bases between. Clones were read by immunoSEQ multiplex PCR, and TCRdb kept only the in-frame ones, dropping some. The sample holds roughly 15,000 clones; over 70% are singletons and the top ten take over 15%. This specimen was PBMCs, taken before ibrutinib treatment. This receptor was taken from a human donor with chronic lymphocytic leukemia. The rearrangement links TRBV28 to TRBJ2-7; D possibly corresponds to TRBD2 (5 bases). CDR3 bases: TGTGCCAGCAGTTTAGAGGGCCGCCCCTCGTACTTC. As protein: CASSLEGRPSYF.